Shown below are 7 T cell receptor beta chains from a single sample sequenced in a study of human T cells and chemical hapten exposure. TCRdb processed the RACE reads anew with MiXCR; each CDR3 protein has one entry. The table shows approximately 350,000 distinct CDR3 sequences, with about 6% occurring only once. Time point noted: patch test 2, 6 weeks after DPC sensitization. Described treatment: therapeutic diphenylcyclopropenone sensitization with weekly scalp DPC. Sequenced material: whole blood, taken in connection with sensitization to the hapten diphenylcyclopropenone (DPC). The receptors stem from a woman younger than 30 with alopecia areata. Some clones in this sample may be carry-over from other donors' samples.

On this clonotype: It may be a read error: a sequence one base away is much more abundant. The chain joins TRBV12-3 or TRBV12-4 to TRBJ1-1; D may be TRBD1 (5 bases). The CDR3 is 13 amino acids. With 8 bases removed from V and 2 bases from J, the gap between germline ends came to 12 bases. The CDR3 DNA sequence: TGTGCCAGCGTTAGACAGTCCAACACTGAAGCTTTCTTT. This gives the protein CASVRQSNTEAFF.

This clonotype was observed a few times. The V call is TRBV5-6, the J call TRBJ2-7; D is ambiguous. The V and J ends lost 0 bases and 3 bases respectively, with 13 bases between them. Looked up from germline, CDR1 is SGHDT and CDR2 is YYEEEE. There are 15 residues in the CDR3. This CDR3 reads CASSLAPEVNYEQYF. CDR3 DNA sequence: TGTGCCAGCAGCTTGGCCCCGGAAGTTAACTACGAGCAGTACTTC. The variable domain in full, completed from reference TRBV5-6 and TRBJ2-7, reads DAGVTQSPTHLIKTRGQQVTLRCSPKSGHDTVSWYQQALGQGPQFIFQYYEEEERQRGNFPDRFSGHQFPNYSSELNVNALLLGDSALYLCASSLAPEVNYEQYFGPGTRLTVT.

In this sample, this clonotype turned up a few times. The rearrangement uses TRBV2 and TRBJ2-3; TRBD2 matches 14 bases. After removal of 9 bases from V and 3 bases from J, the junction contained 11 bases not matched to a gene. The CDR3 loop spans 17 amino acids. Germline V gene data show CDR1 as SNHLY and CDR2 as FYNNEI. The CDR3 region has the DNA TGTGCCAGGGGAGAGGGCGGACTAGCGGGGGGAACAGATACGCAGTATTTT. Amino acid sequence: CARGEGGLAGGTDTQYF. The full variable domain, its missing parts supplied by reference TRBV2 and TRBJ2-3, is EPEVTQTPSHQVTQMGQEVILRCVPISNHLYFYWYRQILGQKVEFLVSFYNNEISEKSEIFDDQFSVERPDGSNFTLKIRSTKLEDSAMYFCARGEGGLAGGTDTQYFGPGTRLTVL.

Many counts were recorded for this clonotype. The DNA of the CDR3 is TGTGCCAGCAGCCAAGGCCATGAAGCTTTCTTT. It codes for CASSQGHEAFF. The rearrangement uses TRBV3-1 and TRBJ1-1, with D uncertain. Per the germline V gene, CDR1 is LGHDT and CDR2 is YNNKEL (reference sequence). CDR3 length: 11 amino acids. Trimming removed 1 base at V and 7 bases at J, with 4 bases between.

This chain links TRBV11-2 with TRBJ2-5; 13 positions agree with TRBD2. The CDR3 covers 15 residues. Germline CDR1 reads SGHAT; CDR2 reads FQNNGV. J gave up 6 bases and V 6 bases, and 7 bases lay outside the gene matches. The CDR3 spells CASSRTSGGSQTQYF. In DNA form, the CDR3 reads TGTGCCAGCAGTCGGACTAGCGGGGGTTCCCAGACCCAGTACTTC. The variable domain in full, with the rest retrieved from reference TRBV11-2 and TRBJ2-5, is EAGVAQSPRYKIIEKRQSVAFWCNPISGHATLYWYQQILGQGPKLLIQFQNNGVVDDSQLPKDRFSAERLKGVDSTLKIQPAKLEDSAVYLCASSRTSGGSQTQYFGPGTRLLVL.

This clonotype was detected only a few times. The V and J genes are TRBV4-3 and TRBJ2-6, with 7 bases identical to TRBD2. The CDR3 runs 17 residues. Trimming took 1 base from V and 2 from J; bases not matched to a gene: 5. Per germline, CDR1 LGHNA and CDR2 YSLEER. CDR3 region: CASSQVQGGAGANVLTF. The CDR3 bases are TGCGCCAGCAGCCAAGTCCAGGGAGGGGCTGGGGCCAACGTCCTGACTTTC.

This clonotype has at least ten counts. V gene TRBV27 combines with J gene TRBJ2-5; TRBD1 aligns across 7 bases. Looked up from germline, CDR1 is MNHEY and CDR2 is SMNVEV (reference sequence). There are 15 residues in the CDR3. J lost 0 bases, V lost 5 bases, and 6 bases had no gene match. Written as DNA, the CDR3 is TGTGCCAGCAGTCCGGGACAGTCTTACCAAGAGACCCAGTACTTC. As protein: CASSPGQSYQETQYF.